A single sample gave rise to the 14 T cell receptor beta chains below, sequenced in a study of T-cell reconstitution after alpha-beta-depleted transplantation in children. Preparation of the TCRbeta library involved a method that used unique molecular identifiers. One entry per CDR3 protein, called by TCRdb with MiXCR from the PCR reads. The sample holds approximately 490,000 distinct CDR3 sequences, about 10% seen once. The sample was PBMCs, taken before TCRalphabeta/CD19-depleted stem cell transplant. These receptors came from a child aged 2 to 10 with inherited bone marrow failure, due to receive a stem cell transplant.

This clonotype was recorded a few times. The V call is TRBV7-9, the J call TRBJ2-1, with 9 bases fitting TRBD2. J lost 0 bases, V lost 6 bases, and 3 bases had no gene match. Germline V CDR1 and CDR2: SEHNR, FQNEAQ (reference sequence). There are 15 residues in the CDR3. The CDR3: CASRGGLASYNEQFF. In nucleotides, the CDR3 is TGTGCCAGCAGGGGGGGACTAGCCTCCTACAATGAGCAGTTCTTC.

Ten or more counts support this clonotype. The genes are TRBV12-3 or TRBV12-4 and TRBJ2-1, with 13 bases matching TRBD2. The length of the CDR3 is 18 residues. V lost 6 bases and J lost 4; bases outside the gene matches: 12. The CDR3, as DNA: TGTGCCAGCAGCCCTACTAGCGGGAGGGCCCTACAATACAATGAGCAGTTCTTC. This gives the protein CASSPTSGRALQYNEQFF.

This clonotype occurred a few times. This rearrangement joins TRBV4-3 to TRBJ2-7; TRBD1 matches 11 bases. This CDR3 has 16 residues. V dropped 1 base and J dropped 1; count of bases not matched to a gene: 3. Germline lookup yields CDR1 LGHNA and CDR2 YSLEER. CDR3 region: CASSQGGTGGSYEQYF. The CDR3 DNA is TGCGCCAGCAGCCAAGGAGGGACAGGGGGTTCCTACGAGCAGTACTTC.

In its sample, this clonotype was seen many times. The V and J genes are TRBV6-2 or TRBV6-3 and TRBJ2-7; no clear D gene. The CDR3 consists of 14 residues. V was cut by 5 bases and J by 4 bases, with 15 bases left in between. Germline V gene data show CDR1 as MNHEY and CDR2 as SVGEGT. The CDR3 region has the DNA TGTGCCAGCAGTAACAACAATGAGGTGTACGAGCAGTACTTC. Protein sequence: CASSNNNEVYEQYF.

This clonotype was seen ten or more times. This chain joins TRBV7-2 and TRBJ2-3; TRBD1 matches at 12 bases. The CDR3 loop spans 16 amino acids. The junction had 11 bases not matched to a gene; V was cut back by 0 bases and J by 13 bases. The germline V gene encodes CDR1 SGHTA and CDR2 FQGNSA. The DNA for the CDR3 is TGTGCCAGCAGCTTAGCCTCCCGGGACAGGGGGCTCCCGGAGTATTTT. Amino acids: CASSLASRDRGLPEYF. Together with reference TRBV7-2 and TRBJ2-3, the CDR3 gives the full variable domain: GAGVSQSPSNKVTEKGKDVELRCDPISGHTALYWYRQSLGQGLEFLIYFQGNSAPDKSGLPSDRFSAERTGGSVSTLTIQRTQQEDSAVYLCASSLASRDRGLPEYFGPGTRLTVL.

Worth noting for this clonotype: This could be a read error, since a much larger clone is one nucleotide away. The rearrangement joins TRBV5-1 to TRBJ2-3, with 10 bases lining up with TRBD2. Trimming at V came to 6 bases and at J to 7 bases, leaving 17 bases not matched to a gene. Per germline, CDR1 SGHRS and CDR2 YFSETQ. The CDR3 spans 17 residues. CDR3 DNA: TGCGCCAGCAACCGGTTCGTGAGCGGGAGGGCCGGAAATACGCAGTATTTT. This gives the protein CASNRFVSGRAGNTQYF.

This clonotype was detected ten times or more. The CDR3 is CSARTSTASYEQYF. CDR3 coding DNA: TGCAGCGCCCGAACATCGACAGCCTCCTACGAGCAGTACTTC. V is TRBV29-1 and J is TRBJ2-7; D possibly corresponds to TRBD1 (5 bases). CDR1 is SQVTM and CDR2 is ANQGSEA in the germline V gene. This CDR3 spans 14 amino acids. Trimming removed 7 bases from V and 0 bases from J, with 16 bases in between.

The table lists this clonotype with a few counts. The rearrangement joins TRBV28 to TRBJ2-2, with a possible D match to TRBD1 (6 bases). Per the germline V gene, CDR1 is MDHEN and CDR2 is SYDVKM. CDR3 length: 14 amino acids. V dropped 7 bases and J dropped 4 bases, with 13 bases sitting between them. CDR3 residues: CASNLQGGTGELFF. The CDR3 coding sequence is TGTGCCAGCAACTTACAAGGGGGCACCGGGGAGCTGTTTTTT.

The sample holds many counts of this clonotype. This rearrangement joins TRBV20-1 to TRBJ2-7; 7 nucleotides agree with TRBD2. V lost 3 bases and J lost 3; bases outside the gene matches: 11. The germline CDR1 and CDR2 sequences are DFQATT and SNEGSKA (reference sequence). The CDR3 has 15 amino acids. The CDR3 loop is CSASSQRGSLYEQYF. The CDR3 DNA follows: TGCAGTGCTAGCAGTCAGCGGGGTTCTCTCTACGAGCAGTACTTC.

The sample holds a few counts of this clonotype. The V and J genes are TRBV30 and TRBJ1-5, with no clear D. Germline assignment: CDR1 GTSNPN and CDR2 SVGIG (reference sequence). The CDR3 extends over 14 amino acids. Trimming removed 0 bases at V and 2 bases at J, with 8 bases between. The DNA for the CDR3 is TGTGCCTGGAGTGTAATAGCGGGCAATCAGCCCCAGCATTTT. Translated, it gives CAWSVIAGNQPQHF.

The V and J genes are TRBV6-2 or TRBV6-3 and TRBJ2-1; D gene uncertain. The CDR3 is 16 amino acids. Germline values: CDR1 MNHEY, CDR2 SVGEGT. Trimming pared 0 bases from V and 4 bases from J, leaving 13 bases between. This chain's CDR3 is CASSYSIHGGYNEQFF. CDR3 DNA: TGTGCCAGCAGTTACTCGATTCATGGCGGATACAATGAGCAGTTCTTC.

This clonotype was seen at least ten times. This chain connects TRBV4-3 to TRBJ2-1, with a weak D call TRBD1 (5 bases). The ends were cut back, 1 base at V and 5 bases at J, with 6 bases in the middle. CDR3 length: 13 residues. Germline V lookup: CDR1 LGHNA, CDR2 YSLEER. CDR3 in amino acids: CASSQARDNEQFF. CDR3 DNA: TGCGCCAGCAGCCAAGCCAGGGACAATGAGCAGTTCTTC.

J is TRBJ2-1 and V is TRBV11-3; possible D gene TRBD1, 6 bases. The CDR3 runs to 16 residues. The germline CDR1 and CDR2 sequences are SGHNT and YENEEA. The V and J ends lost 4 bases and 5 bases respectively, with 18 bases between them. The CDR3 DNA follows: TGTGCCAGCAGCTCTAGAAGGGAGACAGGAGACAATGAGCAGTTCTTC. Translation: CASSSRRETGDNEQFF. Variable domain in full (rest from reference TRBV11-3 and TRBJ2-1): EAGVVQSPRYKIIEKKQPVAFWCNPISGHNTLYWYLQNLGQGPELLIRYENEEAVDDSQLPKDRFSAERLKGVDSTLKIQPAELGDSAVYLCASSSRRETGDNEQFFGPGTRLTVL.

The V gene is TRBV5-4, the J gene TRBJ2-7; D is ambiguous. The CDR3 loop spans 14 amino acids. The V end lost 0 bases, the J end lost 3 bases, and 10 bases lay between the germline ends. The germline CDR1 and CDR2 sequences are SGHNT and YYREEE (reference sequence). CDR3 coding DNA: TGTGCCAGCAGCTTGGGCGGCGCAATCTACGAGCAGTACTTC. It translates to CASSLGGAIYEQYF. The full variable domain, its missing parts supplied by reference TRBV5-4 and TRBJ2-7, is ETGVTQSPTHLIKTRGQQVTLRCSSQSGHNTVSWYQQALGQGPQFIFQYYREEENGRGNFPPRFSGLQFPNYSSELNVNALELDDSALYLCASSLGGAIYEQYFGPGTRLTVT.